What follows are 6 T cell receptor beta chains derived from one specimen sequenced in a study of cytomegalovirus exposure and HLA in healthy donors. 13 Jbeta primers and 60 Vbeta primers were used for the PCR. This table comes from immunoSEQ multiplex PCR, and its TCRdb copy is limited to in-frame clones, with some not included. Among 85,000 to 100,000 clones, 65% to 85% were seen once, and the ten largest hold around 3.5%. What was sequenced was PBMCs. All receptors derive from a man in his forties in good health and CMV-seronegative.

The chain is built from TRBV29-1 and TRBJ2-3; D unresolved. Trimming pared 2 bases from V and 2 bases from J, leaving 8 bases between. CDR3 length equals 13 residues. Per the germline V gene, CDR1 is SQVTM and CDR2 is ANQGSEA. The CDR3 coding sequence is TGCAGCGTTGAACCGGAGAACACAGATACGCAGTATTTT. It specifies CSVEPENTDTQYF.

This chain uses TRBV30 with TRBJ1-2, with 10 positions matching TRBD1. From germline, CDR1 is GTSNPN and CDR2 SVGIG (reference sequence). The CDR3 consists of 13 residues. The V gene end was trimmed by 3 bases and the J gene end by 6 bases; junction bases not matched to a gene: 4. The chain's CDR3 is CAWSSTGGHGYTF. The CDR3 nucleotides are TGTGCCTGGAGCTCGACAGGGGGCCATGGCTACACCTTC.

The CDR3 here is CASSVEGTGDDEQYF. In nucleotides, the CDR3 is TGTGCCAGCAGCGTAGAAGGGACAGGGGACGATGAGCAGTACTTC. This rearrangement joins TRBV9 to TRBJ2-7, with TRBD1 matching over 10 bases. The CDR3 sequence is 15 residues long. The germline V gene encodes CDR1 SGDLS and CDR2 YYNGEE. J lost 7 bases, V lost 0 bases, and 7 bases had no gene match.

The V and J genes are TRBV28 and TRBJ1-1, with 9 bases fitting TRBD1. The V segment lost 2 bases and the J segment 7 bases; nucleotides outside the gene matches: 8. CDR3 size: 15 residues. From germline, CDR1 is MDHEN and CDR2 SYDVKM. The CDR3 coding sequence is TGTGCCAGCAGTTTAAACGTTGGGACAGGGTTTGAAGCTTTCTTT. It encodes CASSLNVGTGFEAFF.

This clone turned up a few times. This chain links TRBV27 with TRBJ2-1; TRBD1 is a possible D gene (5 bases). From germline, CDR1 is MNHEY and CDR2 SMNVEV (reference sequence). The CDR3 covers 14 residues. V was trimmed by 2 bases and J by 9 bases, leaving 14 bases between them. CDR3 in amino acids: CASSLGQGTREQFF. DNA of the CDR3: TGTGCCAGCAGTTTAGGGCAGGGTACTCGTGAGCAGTTCTTC.

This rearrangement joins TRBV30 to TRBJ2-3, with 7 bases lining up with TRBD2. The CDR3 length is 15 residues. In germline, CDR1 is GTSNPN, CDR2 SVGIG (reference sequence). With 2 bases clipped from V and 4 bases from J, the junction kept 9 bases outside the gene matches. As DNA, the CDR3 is TGTGCCTGGAGTCTGGGTAGCGGGTACGCAGATACGCAGTATTTT. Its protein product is CAWSLGSGYADTQYF.